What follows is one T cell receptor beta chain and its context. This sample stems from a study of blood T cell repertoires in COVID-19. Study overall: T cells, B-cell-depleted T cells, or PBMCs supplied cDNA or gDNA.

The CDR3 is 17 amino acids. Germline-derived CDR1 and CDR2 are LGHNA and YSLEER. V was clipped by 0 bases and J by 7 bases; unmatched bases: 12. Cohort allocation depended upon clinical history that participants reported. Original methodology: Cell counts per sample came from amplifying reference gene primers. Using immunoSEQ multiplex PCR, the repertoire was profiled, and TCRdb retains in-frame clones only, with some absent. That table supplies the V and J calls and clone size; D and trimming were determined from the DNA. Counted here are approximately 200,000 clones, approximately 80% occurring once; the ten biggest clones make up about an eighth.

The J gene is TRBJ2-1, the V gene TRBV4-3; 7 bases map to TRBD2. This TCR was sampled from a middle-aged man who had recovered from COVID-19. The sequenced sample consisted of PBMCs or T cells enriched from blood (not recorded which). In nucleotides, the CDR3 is TGCGCCAGCAGCCAAGATGGGCCAGCGGGATTTGGAAATGAGCAGTTCTTC. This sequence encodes CASSQDGPAGFGNEQFF.